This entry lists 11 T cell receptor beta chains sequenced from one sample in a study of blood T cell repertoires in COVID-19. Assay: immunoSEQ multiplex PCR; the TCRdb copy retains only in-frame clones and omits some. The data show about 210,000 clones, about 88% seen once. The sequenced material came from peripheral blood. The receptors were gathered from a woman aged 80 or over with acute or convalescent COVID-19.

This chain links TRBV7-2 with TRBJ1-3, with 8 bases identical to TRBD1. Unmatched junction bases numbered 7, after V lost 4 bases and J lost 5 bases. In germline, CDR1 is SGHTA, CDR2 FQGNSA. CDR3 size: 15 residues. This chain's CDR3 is CASSSGWDRRNTIYF. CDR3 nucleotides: TGTGCCAGCAGCTCTGGCTGGGACAGGAGAAACACCATATATTTT.

In DNA, the CDR3 is TGTGCCACCCGACCGGGACAGGGGACCTATGGCTACACCTTC. Its translation: CATRPGQGTYGYTF. The V and J genes are TRBV24-1 and TRBJ1-2; 10 bases line up with TRBD1. In germline, CDR1 is KGHDR, CDR2 SFDVKD. The CDR3 covers 14 residues. Germline trimming cut 9 bases from V and 4 bases from J; bases unmatched to any gene: 7.

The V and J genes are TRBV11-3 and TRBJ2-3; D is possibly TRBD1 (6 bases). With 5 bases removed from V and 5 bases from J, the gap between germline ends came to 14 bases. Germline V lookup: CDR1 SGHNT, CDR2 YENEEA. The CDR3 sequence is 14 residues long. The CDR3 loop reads CASSPDSRGDTQYF. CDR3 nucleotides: TGTGCCAGCAGCCCGGACAGTAGGGGAGATACGCAGTATTTT. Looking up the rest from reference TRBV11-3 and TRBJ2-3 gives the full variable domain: EAGVVQSPRYKIIEKKQPVAFWCNPISGHNTLYWYLQNLGQGPELLIRYENEEAVDDSQLPKDRFSAERLKGVDSTLKIQPAELGDSAVYLCASSPDSRGDTQYFGPGTRLTVL.

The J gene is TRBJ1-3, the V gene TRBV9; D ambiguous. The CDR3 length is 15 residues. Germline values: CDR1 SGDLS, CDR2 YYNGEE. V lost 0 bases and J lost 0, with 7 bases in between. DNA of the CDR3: TGTGCCAGCAGCGTAGCTGCAGACTCTGGAAACACCATATATTTT. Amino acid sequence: CASSVAADSGNTIYF.

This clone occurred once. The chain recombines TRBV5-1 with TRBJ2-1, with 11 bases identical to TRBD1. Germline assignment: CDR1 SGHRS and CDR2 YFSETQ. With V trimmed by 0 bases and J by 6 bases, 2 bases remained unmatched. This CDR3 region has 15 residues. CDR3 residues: CASSLVGTGGNEQFF. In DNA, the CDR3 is TGCGCCAGCAGCTTGGTTGGGACAGGGGGCAATGAGCAGTTCTTC.

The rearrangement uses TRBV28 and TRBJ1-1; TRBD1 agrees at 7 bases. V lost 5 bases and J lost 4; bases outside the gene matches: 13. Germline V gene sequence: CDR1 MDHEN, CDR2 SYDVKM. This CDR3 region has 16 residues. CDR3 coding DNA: TGTGCCAGCAGTCAAATCTCCCCAAACAGGGGCACTGAAGCTTTCTTT. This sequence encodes CASSQISPNRGTEAFF.

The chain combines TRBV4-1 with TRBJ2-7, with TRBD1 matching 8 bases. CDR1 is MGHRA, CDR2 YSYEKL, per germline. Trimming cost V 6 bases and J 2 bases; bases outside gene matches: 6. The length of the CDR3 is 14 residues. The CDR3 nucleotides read TGCGCCAGCAGACAGGGGGACGGAGCCTACGAGCAGTACTTC. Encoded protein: CASRQGDGAYEQYF.

CDR3 region: CASSLRGNTEAFF. The CDR3 DNA reads as TGTGCCAGCAGCTTGAGAGGGAACACTGAAGCTTTCTTT. This chain uses TRBV11-2 with TRBJ1-1; D not certain. Trimming removed 3 bases from V and 1 base from J, with 6 bases in between. The CDR3 spans 13 residues. Looked up from germline, CDR1 is SGHAT and CDR2 is FQNNGV.

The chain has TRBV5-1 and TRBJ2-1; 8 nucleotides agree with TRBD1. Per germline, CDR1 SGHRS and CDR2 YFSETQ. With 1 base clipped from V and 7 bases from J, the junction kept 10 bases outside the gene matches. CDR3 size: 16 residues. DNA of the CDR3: TGCGCCAGCAGCTTGTCCGGACAGGGCGTGGGTAATGAGCAGTTCTTC. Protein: CASSLSGQGVGNEQFF. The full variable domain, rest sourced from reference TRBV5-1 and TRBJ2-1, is KAGVTQTPRYLIKTRGQQVTLSCSPISGHRSVSWYQQTPGQGLQFLFEYFSETQRNKGNFPGRFSGRQFSNSRSEMNVSTLELGDSALYLCASSLSGQGVGNEQFFGPGTRLTVL.

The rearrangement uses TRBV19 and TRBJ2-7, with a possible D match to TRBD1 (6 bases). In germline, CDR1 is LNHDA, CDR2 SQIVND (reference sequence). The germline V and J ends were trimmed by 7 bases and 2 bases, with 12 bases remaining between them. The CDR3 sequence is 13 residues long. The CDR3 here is CASTRTDTYEQYF. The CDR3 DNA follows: TGTGCCAGTACCCGGACAGACACCTACGAGCAGTACTTC.

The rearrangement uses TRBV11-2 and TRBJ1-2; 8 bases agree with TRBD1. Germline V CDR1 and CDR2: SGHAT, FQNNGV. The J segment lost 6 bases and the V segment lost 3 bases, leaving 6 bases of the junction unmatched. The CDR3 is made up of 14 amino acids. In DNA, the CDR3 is TGTGCCAGCAGCTTTACCGACAGGGGACATGGCTACACCTTC. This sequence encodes CASSFTDRGHGYTF.